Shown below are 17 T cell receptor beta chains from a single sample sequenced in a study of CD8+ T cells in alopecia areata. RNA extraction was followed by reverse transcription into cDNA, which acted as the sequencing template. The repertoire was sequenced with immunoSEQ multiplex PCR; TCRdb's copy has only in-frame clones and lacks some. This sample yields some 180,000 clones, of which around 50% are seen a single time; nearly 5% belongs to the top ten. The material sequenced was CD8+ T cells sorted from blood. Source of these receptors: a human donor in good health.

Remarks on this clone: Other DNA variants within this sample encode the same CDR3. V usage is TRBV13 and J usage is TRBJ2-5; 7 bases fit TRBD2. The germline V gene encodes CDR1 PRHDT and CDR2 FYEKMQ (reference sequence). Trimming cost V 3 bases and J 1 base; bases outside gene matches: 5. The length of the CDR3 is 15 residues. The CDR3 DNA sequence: TGTGCCAGCAGCTTGCGCGGGGGTTTCCAAGAGACCCAGTACTTC. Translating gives CASSLRGGFQETQYF.

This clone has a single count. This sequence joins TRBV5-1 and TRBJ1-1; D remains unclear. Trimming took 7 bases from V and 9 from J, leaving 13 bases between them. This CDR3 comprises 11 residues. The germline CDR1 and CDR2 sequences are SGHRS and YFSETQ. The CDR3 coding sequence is TGCGCCAGCGTCGAGGAGGGCAAAGCTTTCTTT. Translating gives CASVEEGKAFF. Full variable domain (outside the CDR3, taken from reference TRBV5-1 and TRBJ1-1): KAGVTQTPRYLIKTRGQQVTLSCSPISGHRSVSWYQQTPGQGLQFLFEYFSETQRNKGNFPGRFSGRQFSNSRSEMNVSTLELGDSALYLCASVEEGKAFFGQGTRLTVV.

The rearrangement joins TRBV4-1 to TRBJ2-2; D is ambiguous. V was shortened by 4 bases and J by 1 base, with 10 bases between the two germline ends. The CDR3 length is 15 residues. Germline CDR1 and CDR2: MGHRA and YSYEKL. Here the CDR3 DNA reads TGCGCCAGCAGCCTCGCTGTAGGGAACACCGGGGAGCTGTTTTTT. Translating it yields CASSLAVGNTGELFF.

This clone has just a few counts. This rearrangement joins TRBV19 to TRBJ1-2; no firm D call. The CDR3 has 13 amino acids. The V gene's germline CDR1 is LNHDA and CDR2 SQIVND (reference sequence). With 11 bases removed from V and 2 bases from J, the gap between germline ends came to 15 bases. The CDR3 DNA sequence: TGTGCCGCCGGTCTTGGAATCAACTATGGCTACACCTTC. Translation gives CAAGLGINYGYTF.

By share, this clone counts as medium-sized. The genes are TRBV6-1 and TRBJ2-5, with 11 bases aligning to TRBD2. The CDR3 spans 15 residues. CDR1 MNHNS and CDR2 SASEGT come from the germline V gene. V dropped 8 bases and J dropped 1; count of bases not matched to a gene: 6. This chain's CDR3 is CASQGLAGGQETQYF. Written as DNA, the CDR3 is TGTGCCAGCCAGGGGCTAGCGGGGGGCCAAGAGACCCAGTACTTC.

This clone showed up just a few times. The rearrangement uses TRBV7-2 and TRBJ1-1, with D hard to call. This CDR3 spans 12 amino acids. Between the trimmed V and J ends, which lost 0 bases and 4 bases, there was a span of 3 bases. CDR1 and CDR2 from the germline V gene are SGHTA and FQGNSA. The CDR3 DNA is TGTGCCAGCAGCTTAGCGGGCACTGAAGCTTTCTTT. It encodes CASSLAGTEAFF.

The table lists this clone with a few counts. This CDR3 is CASSPWGASGVYNEQFF. In DNA, the CDR3 is TGTGCCAGCAGCCCATGGGGAGCTAGCGGGGTTTACAATGAGCAGTTCTTC. V is TRBV5-6 and J is TRBJ2-1; 9 bases fit TRBD2. Trimming removed 4 bases from V and 4 bases from J; junction bases left unmatched: 12. The length of the CDR3 is 17 residues. Per the germline V gene, CDR1 is SGHDT and CDR2 is YYEEEE.

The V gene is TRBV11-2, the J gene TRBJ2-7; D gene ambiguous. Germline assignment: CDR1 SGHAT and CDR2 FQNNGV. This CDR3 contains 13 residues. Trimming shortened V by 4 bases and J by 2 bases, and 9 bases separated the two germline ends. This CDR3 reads CASSYHNTYEQYF. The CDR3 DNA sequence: TGTGCCAGCAGCTACCACAACACCTACGAGCAGTACTTC. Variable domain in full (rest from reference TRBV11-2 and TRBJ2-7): EAGVAQSPRYKIIEKRQSVAFWCNPISGHATLYWYQQILGQGPKLLIQFQNNGVVDDSQLPKDRFSAERLKGVDSTLKIQPAKLEDSAVYLCASSYHNTYEQYFGPGTRLTVT.

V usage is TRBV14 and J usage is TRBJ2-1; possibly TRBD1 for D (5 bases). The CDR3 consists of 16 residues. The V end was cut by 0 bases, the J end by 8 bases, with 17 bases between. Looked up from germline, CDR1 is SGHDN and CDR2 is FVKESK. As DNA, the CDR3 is TGTGCCAGCAGCCAAGATGAAAAGGGGCCTTGGGATGAGCAGTTCTTC. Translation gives CASSQDEKGPWDEQFF. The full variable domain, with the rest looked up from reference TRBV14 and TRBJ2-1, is EAGVTQFPSHSVIEKGQTVTLRCDPISGHDNLYWYRRVMGKEIKFLLHFVKESKQDESGMPNNRFLAERTGGTYSTLKVQPAELEDSGVYFCASSQDEKGPWDEQFFGPGTRLTVL.

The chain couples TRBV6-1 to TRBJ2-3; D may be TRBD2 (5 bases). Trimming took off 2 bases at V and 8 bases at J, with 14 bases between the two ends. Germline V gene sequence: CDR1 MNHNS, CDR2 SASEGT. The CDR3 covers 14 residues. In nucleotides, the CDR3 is TGTGCCAGCAGTGAACTAGGCCCAGGAGGTACGCAGTATTTT. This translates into CASSELGPGGTQYF.

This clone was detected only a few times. The CDR3, as DNA: TGCAGCGTTGAAGGCCCGGGACTAGCGAGCTACGAGCAGTACTTC. Amino acid sequence: CSVEGPGLASYEQYF. The rearrangement links TRBV29-1 to TRBJ2-7; 10 bases line up with TRBD2. Per the germline V gene, CDR1 is SQVTM and CDR2 is ANQGSEA. The CDR3 is 15 amino acids. J gave up 3 bases and V 1 base, and 6 bases lay outside the gene matches.

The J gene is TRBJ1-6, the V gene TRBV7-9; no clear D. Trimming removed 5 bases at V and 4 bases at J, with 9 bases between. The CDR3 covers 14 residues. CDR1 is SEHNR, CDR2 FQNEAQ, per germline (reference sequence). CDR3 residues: CASSESGYNSPLHF. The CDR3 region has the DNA TGTGCCAGCAGCGAGTCTGGGTATAATTCACCCCTCCACTTT.

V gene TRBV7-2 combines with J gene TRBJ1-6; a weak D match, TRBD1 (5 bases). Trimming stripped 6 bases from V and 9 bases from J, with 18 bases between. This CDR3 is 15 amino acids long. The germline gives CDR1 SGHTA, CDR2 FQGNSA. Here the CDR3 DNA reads TGTGCCAGCAGTACGCAGGGAGGAGGTGGTTCACCCCTCCACTTT. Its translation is CASSTQGGGGSPLHF.

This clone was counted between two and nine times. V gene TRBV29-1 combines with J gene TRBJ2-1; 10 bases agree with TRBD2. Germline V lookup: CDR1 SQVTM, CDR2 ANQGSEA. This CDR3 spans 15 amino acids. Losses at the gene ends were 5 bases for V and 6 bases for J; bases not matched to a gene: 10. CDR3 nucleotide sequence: TGCAGCGTTCCGTGGCCAGCGGGGGGGATCAATGAGCAGTTCTTC. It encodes CSVPWPAGGINEQFF.

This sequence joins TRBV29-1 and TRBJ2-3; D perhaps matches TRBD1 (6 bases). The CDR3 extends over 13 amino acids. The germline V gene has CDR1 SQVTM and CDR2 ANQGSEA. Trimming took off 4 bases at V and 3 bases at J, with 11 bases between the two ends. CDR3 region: CSVGYRGTDTQYF. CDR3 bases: TGCAGCGTTGGATATAGGGGGACAGATACGCAGTATTTT.

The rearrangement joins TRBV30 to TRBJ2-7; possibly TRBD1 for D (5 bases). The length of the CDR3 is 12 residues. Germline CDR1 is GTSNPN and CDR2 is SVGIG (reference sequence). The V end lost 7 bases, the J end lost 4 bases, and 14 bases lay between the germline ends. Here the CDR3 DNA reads TGTGCCTTGGGGCAGTTGGGTTACGAGCAGTACTTC. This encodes CALGQLGYEQYF.

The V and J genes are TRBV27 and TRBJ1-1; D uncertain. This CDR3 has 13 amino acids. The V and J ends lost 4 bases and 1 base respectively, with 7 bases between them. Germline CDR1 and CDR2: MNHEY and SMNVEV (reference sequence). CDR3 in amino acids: CASSYGANTEAFF. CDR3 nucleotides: TGTGCCAGCAGTTATGGAGCGAACACTGAAGCTTTCTTT.